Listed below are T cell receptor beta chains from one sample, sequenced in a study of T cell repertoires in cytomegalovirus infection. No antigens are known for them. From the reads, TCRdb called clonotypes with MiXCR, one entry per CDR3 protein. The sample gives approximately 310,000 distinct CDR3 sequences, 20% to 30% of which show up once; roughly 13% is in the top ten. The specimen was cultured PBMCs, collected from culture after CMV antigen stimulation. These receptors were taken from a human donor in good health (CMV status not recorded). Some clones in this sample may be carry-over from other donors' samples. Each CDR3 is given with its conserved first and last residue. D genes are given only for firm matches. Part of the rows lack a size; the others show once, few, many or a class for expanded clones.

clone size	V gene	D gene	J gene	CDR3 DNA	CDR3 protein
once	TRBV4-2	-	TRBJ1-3	TGTGCCAGCAGCCGGGACCTCAGAAACACCATATATTTT	CASSRDLRNTIYF
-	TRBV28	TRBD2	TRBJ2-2	TGTGCCAGCACCCAAACCCGGGGGGCGAACACCGGGGAGCTGTTTTTT	CASTQTRGANTGELFF
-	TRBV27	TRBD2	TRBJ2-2	TGTGCCAGCAGCCTACTAGCGGGAGGGCCTGACACCGGGGAGCTGTTTTTT	CASSLLAGGPDTGELFF
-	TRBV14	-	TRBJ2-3	TGTGCCAGCAGCCAAGCCGGTGCAGCTGATACGCAGTATTTT	CASSQAGAADTQYF
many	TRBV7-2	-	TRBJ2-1	TGTGCCAGCAGCTTAGCGCCGGCTACTGATGAGCAGTTCTTC	CASSLAPATDEQFF
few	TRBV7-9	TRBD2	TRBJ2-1	TGTGCCAGCAGCTCGGGACTAGCGGGGAGCTACAATGAGCAGTTCTTC	CASSSGLAGSYNEQFF
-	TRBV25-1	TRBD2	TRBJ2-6	TGTGCCAGCAGTGAAAACTGGGGGGAGGGAGTGTCTGGGGCCAACGTCCTGACTTTC	CASSENWGEGVSGANVLTF
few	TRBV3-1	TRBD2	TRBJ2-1	TGTGCCAGCAGTCAACGTTTGACTAGCGGGAGGGCCAGCTCCTACAATGAGCAGTTCTTC	CASSQRLTSGRASSYNEQFF
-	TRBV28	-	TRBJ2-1	TGTGCCAGCAGTCCCCTCGGGAGCTCCTACAATGAGCAGTTCTTC	CASSPLGSSYNEQFF
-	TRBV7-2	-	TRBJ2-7	TGTGCCAGCAGCTTATTCTCAGGGAGCTCCTACGAGCAGTACTTC	CASSLFSGSSYEQYF
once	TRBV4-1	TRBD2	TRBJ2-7	TGCGCCAGCAGCCAAGGGGAGGGAGGATACGAGCAGTACTTC	CASSQGEGGYEQYF
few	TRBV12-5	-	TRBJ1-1	TGTGCTAGTGGTTTGATTCCCGGAGAAGCTTTCTTT	CASGLIPGEAFF
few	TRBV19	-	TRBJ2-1	TGTGCCAGTAGCGCTGGACATCCCAATGAGCAGTTCTTC	CASSAGHPNEQFF
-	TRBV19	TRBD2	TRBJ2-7	TGTGCCAGTGCGCGTAGCGGGAGTCGGTACGAGCAGTACTTC	CASARSGSRYEQYF
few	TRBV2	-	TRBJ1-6	TGTGCCAGCGCGACCTCCTACGGGTCACCCCTCCACTTT	CASATSYGSPLHF
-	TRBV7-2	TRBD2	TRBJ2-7	TGTGCCAGCAGCCTCCGGACTAGCGGGATAGGTTACGAGCAGTACTTC	CASSLRTSGIGYEQYF
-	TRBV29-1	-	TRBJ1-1	TGCAGCGTTGGGATGGGGGAATGGACTGAAGCTTTCTTT	CSVGMGEWTEAFF
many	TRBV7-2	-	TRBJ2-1	TGTGCCAGCAGCTCCCACCTCGGCGGAGCGGCCCTCCCGCCTAGAGACAATGAGCAGTTCTTC	CASSSHLGGAALPPRDNEQFF
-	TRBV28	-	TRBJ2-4	TGTGCCAGTACCTCTAATGTCGTGGCGGGGGCCAAAAACATTCAGTACTTC	CASTSNVVAGAKNIQYF
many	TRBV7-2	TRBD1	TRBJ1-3	TGTGCCAGCAGCCCAAGAGGGACAGGGCTTAATTACTCTGGAAACACCATATATTTT	CASSPRGTGLNYSGNTIYF
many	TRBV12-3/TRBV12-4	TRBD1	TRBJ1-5	TGTGCCAGCAGTTCCGACAGGGGGAACAGGAACGGCAATCAGCCCCAGCATTTT	CASSSDRGNRNGNQPQHF
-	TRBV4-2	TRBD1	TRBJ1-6	TGTGCCAGCAGCCAAGAAAGTGCCGGGACAGGGATTAATTCACCCCTCCACTTT	CASSQESAGTGINSPLHF
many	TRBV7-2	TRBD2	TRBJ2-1	TGTGCCAGCAGAATAGCGGGAGGGCCCCTGAGCTCCTACAATGAGCAGTTCTTC	CASRIAGGPLSSYNEQFF
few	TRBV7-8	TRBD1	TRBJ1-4	TGTGCCAGCAGCCCCAGGGGGGACAGCAACACCAGGGATGAAAAACTGTTTTTT	CASSPRGDSNTRDEKLFF
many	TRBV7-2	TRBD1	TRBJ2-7	TGTGCCAGCAGCTCGACCGGGACAGGGTTTTGGGAGCAGTACTTC	CASSSTGTGFWEQYF
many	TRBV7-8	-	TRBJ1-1	TGTGCCAGCAGCTCGGGACGGTTTAACACTGAAGCTTTCTTT	CASSSGRFNTEAFF
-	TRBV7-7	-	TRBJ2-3	TGTGCTAGCAGCTTCTTAGGGACAGATACGCAGTATTTT	CASSFLGTDTQYF
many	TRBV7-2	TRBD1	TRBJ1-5	TGTGCCAGCAGCTTAGGGGGACAGGGCACCCTTAGCAATCAGCCCCAGCATTTT	CASSLGGQGTLSNQPQHF